This T cell receptor (beta chain) was documented in a study of cytomegalovirus exposure and HLA in healthy donors. The donors gave bone marrow, and they were healthy. Nominally healthy donors were sampled, though unrecorded immune exposures were likely. The CDR3 runs to 13 residues. Germline V lookup: CDR1 SGHAT, CDR2 FQNNGV. The germline V and J ends were trimmed by 3 bases and 6 bases, with 11 bases remaining between them. A multiplex PCR was run with 60 Vbeta primers and 13 Jbeta primers. This table comes from immunoSEQ multiplex PCR, and its TCRdb copy is limited to in-frame clones, with some not included. The table records 100,000 to 150,000 clones, around three quarters of them present only once. The sample holds one count of this clone. The target antigen is unknown. Study outcomes and limitations: Rates of TCR association differed by HLA locus in a later analysis, with DRB1 highest and HLA-C lowest. In an earlier analysis, productive rearrangement rates for most beta V segments clustered near 87% or 30%.

The sequence was collected from a young man in good health and CMV-seronegative. This chain connects TRBV11-2 to TRBJ1-1; no clear D gene. The specimen was PBMCs. CDR3 amino acids: CASSFMVTAEAFF. For the CDR3, the DNA is TGTGCCAGCAGCTTTATGGTCACAGCTGAAGCTTTCTTT.